This TCR beta chain originates from a study of T cell repertoires in cytomegalovirus infection. Across the study: Public TCR beta signatures were indicative of both CMV infection and a matching HLA type. Study results and limitations: Summed frequency of public TCR beta families distinguished CMV carriers with the relevant HLA. HLA-C-restricted TCR beta clonotypes specific for CMV led the ex vivo response.

This CDR3 contains 13 residues. The V end was cut by 5 bases, the J end by 3 bases, with 8 bases between. The germline CDR1 and CDR2 sequences are SGHTA and FQGTGA. This clonotype came up many times. What it binds is unknown. TCRdb reprocessed the reads with MiXCR, giving one entry per CDR3 protein. The repertoire has around 170,000 distinct CDR3 sequences, over 13% of them found once; the top ten carry 25% to 30%. This rearrangement joins TRBV7-3 to TRBJ1-3; D is uncertain. Sample: PBMCs. This sequence was found in a human donor in good health (CMV status not recorded). Some clones in this sample may be carry-over from other donors' samples. The CDR3 loop reads CASSAGFGNTIYF. In nucleotides, the CDR3 is TGTGCCAGCAGCGCCGGGTTTGGAAACACCATATATTTT.